This T cell receptor beta chain is drawn from a study of blood T cell repertoires in COVID-19. Study overall: The United States, Italy and Spain provided the acute and convalescent COVID-19 samples. In each case, the material was cDNA or gDNA derived from T cells, B-cell-depleted T cells, or PBMCs.

The CDR3 spans 14 residues. CDR1 and CDR2 (germline): LNHNV, YYDKDF (reference sequence). V lost 6 bases and J 1 base, leaving 9 bases between the germline ends. As processed by the authors: Estimation of nucleated cell counts relied on the amplification of reference gene primers. TCRdb's copy holds only in-frame clones and misses some; the assay was immunoSEQ multiplex PCR. Clone size and the V and J calls come from that table; the DNA yielded D and trimming. The table shows roughly 330,000 clones, with about 85% occurring only once. Each recovered donor of Cohort 3 presented with two negative PCRs, clearance, or symptom resolution.

Sample: PBMCs or T cells enriched from blood (not recorded which). The chain uses TRBV15 and TRBJ2-2; D not resolved. This sequence was found in a young woman who had recovered from COVID-19. The CDR3 region is CATSVAMNTGELFF. In DNA form, the CDR3 reads TGTGCCACCAGTGTTGCGATGAACACCGGGGAGCTGTTTTTT.